The clone carrying this T cell receptor (beta chain) has at least ten counts. Its specificity is unknown. Here immunoSEQ multiplex PCR was the method, and the copy in TCRdb shows in-frame clones only, minus some. The repertoire holds 300,000 to 400,000 clones, with roughly nine tenths as singletons. V trimming: 0 bases; J trimming: 6 bases; junction bases outside the gene matches: 7. CDR1 is SGHRS, CDR2 YFSETQ, per germline. The CDR3 is 15 residues long. The data belong to a study of Ad26.COV2.S vaccination and SARS-CoV-2 variants. Across the whole study: Ad26.COV2.S given intramuscularly, once or twice 56 days apart.

As for treatment: approximately 18 received Ad26.COV2.S at low or high dose, single or two shots; several received placebo; per-sample allocation not given. It was on day 63 after the first vaccine or placebo injection that samples were taken. Immunization relied on an Ad26 vector, which expressed Wuhan-strain SARS-CoV-2 spike. Study-wide points: Similar non-spike TCR breadth was observed in recipients of vaccine and of placebo.

The V call is TRBV5-1, the J call TRBJ1-1, with TRBD1 matching 8 bases. This receptor was identified in a person aged 18-60 years who received the Ad26.COV2.S COVID-19 vaccine or a placebo. The sample in question was peripheral blood, obtained in a trial of Ad26.COV2.S vaccine versus placebo. The CDR3 nucleotides read TGCGCCAGCAGCTTGGAAACAGGGGGGAGGTCTGAAGCTTTCTTT. This encodes CASSLETGGRSEAFF.